These T cell receptor beta chains were read from a single sample in a study of blood T cell repertoires in COVID-19. Produced via immunoSEQ multiplex PCR; TCRdb's table is partial and in-frame only. The sample includes about 260,000 clones, about 87% seen only once; the top ten take more than 1.3%. Sequencing input: peripheral blood. These receptors all stem from a woman in her thirties or forties who had recovered from COVID-19. The CDR3 runs from the conserved cysteine through the conserved F or W. The D gene is left open where the match is weak. Rows give clone size only sometimes, using once, few, many, or a class for an expanded clone.

v_call	d_call	j_call	clone_size	cdr3_nt	cdr3_aa
TRBV7-9	-	TRBJ1-2	-	TGTGCCAGCAGCTTAAGTCGAGAAATTTGGGGCTACACCTTC	CASSLSREIWGYTF
TRBV7-6	-	TRBJ1-1	-	TGTGCCAGCAGCTTAGGGGGGGTCACTGAAGCTTTCTTT	CASSLGGVTEAFF
TRBV2	-	TRBJ2-7	-	TGTGCCAGCAGTGAATTCAGTTCCTACGAGCAGTACTTC	CASSEFSSYEQYF
TRBV6-5	-	TRBJ1-1	-	TGTGCCAGCAACCACAGGGTCGACACTGAAGCTTTCTTT	CASNHRVDTEAFF
TRBV5-1	-	TRBJ1-1	-	TGCGCCAGCAGCTTGGGGAGTGGGGCTTTCTTT	CASSLGSGAFF
TRBV6-2/TRBV6-3	-	TRBJ2-4	-	TGTGCCAGCAGTTACACCCAAGGAGGCATCGCCAAAAACATTCAGTACTTC	CASSYTQGGIAKNIQYF
TRBV7-8	TRBD1	TRBJ1-1	few	TGTGCCAGCAGCTCATTCCCAGGGGGGTACACTGAAGCTTTCTTT	CASSSFPGGYTEAFF
TRBV7-9	-	TRBJ2-7	-	TGTGCCAGCAGCCCTACCCAGGGGCCGGCCTACGAGCAGTACTTC	CASSPTQGPAYEQYF
TRBV29-1	TRBD1	TRBJ2-7	-	TGCAGCGTTGCATCGAAAGGGGGCATAGGTTACGAGCAGTACTTC	CSVASKGGIGYEQYF
TRBV10-3	TRBD2	TRBJ2-5	once	TGTGCCATCAGTGAGAGGGCTAGCGGAGCCCAGTACTTC	CAISERASGAQYF
TRBV27	-	TRBJ1-5	-	TGTGCCAGCAGCTCCGGACAGTTCAATCAGCCCCAGCATTTT	CASSSGQFNQPQHF
TRBV9	TRBD2	TRBJ2-7	-	TGTGCCAGCAGCCCCTTCGGGGGGTCTGACGAGCAGTACTTC	CASSPFGGSDEQYF
TRBV5-1	TRBD1	TRBJ1-1	-	TGCGCCAGCAGCATTAACAGGGGGACTGAAGCTTTCTTT	CASSINRGTEAFF
TRBV18	TRBD1	TRBJ1-5	-	TGTGCCAGCTCACCACCTCAGGGGGCTCATCAGCCCCAGCATTTT	CASSPPQGAHQPQHF